This T cell receptor beta chain was observed in a study of identical twins (dated by TCRdb to 2016 to 2018). The study in broad terms: The study deep-sequenced TCR alpha and beta repertoires from monozygotic twins, unrelated adults of various ages and cord blood to test whether fetal clonotypes persist. Replicate twin experiments were performed at different times using different library preparation protocols to rule out contamination.

Overall study outcomes, separate from this receptor: Compared with coincidental sharing between unrelated individuals, an excess of low generation-probability sequences was observed among out-of-frame TCR alpha sequences shared between twins. A weaker excess of twin sharing was found in beta out-of-frame sequences because the signal-to-noise ratio was lowered by fewer shared sequences. Zero-insertion analyses could be partly confounded by invariant T cells such as MAIT and iNKT, although diverse VJ usage argued against such confounding for most clonotypes. Because the same donors could not be followed over many years, the conclusions depended on cross-sectional statistical analysis. Abundant cord blood beta clonotypes had fewer insertions, young adult naive repertoires showed a similar but weaker trend, and memory repertoires showed no such trend. Out-of-frame TCR alpha sharing in monozygotic twins was systematically underestimated by recombination models, whereas sharing between unrelated individuals was in agreement with the recombination models.

Library preparation employed 5' RACE. The run used an Illumina HiSeq 2000. A universal primer binding site was introduced by template switching, and a unique molecular identifier was present in the final cDNA, enabling accurate counting of TCR cDNA molecules. Specific primers in the conserved constant-segment region were used to synthesize first-strand cDNA for the TCR alpha and beta chains. To control for contamination, every cDNA library carried two barcodes: a SMART-Mk sample barcode plus Illumina barcodes. TruSeq adapter sequences along with Illumina sample barcodes were introduced in two successive PCR steps. TCR alpha and beta cDNA libraries were sequenced on the Illumina HiSeq platform with custom primers. As for how the authors treated the data: Raw reads were processed with MiGEC to extract unique molecular identifiers, and MiXCR was used to determine CDR3 positions. Recombination models were inferred per individual with the repgenHMM and IGoR tools using an EM algorithm. Shared clonotype analysis was performed with the tcR package in R, normalizing sharing by the product of cloneset sizes. To study raw recombination without the effects of thymic and clonal selection, out-of-frame nonproductive sequences were analyzed. The raw public data were reprocessed by TCRdb itself: fastp quality trimming at Q25, MiXCR clonotype calling, in-frame beta chains only. Rows merge per CDR3 protein into single entries with the most common DNA and genes. These V and J calls derive from TCRdb rather than the authors' analysis. This sample has 430,000 or so distinct CDR3 sequences in its table, and around 24% of those were observed once. The biggest ten clones account for 2.5% to 3.5% of the sample.

Every donor was a healthy Caucasian. The twin cohort comprised three pairs of female monozygotic twins, all aged roughly 18 to 30 years. CD4+ and CD8+ T cell populations were isolated with positive isolation kits from Invitrogen. The CDR3 runs 12 amino acids, cysteine and phenylalanine included. Only the CDR3 region is kept as DNA, spanning 36 bases read in frame from base 1. Taken from the germline V gene, the CDR1 and CDR2 loops are ENHRY and SYGVKD. V is pruned by 3 bases and J by 14 bases, leaving 6 bases of the junction without a gene match. Worth noting for this clonotype: Its antigen is currently not known. No per-base quality is available; no much larger clone lies one base away.

This sample also appeared in a second study, on T cells expressing NK-cell markers. Reported in the second study: Eight or nine donors provided sorted CD3+CD56+NKG2C+, CD3+CD56+NKG2C- and CD3+CD56-NKG2C+ T-cell subsets, whose TCR beta-chain repertoires were profiled. Of the eight sequenced donors, seven were found to be HCMV-seropositive and one was found to be HCMV-seronegative. In several experiments an anti-gammadeltaTCR antibody was added to restrict sorting to alphabetaTCR-expressing T cells. In 5 to 7 donors, the dominant CD3+CD56+NKG2C+ clonotypes ranked among the top 10 CD8+ clonotypes, making up roughly 1.0-7.0% of CD8+ T cells. Those dominant clonotypes were again the most abundant among CD3+CD56-NKG2C+ cells in several donors, at roughly 25-65%. Whether the expanded NKG2C-expressing T cell clones were specific for HCMV antigens remained unclear. The eight sequenced donors were randomly selected healthy volunteers, three men and five women. A commercial ELISA kit detecting HCMV-specific IgG in serum was used to determine HCMV serostatus. Reads were demultiplexed and grouped by UMI with MIGEC, and clonotypes were assembled and quantified with MiTCR. To exclude erroneous sequences, only TCR cDNA sequences supported by at least two reads were retained. Downstream repertoire analysis used the tcR package, and clonotypes were matched across fractions by CDR3 nucleotide sequence plus V segment. VDJmatch was used to annotate antigen specificity against VDJdb, with one amino acid substitution in CDR3 allowed.

The clonotype comes from a woman between 18 and 29 years old in good health. The sequenced sample consisted of CD4+ T cells sorted from blood. Rearrangement joined TRBV10-3 to TRBJ2-1; 8 central nucleotides agree with TRBD2. The nucleotides are TGTGCCATCAGTGAACCGGGGGGGGTGAAGTTCTTC. Its protein is CAISEPGGVKFF.